Each of the 15 T cell receptor beta chains below was sequenced from the same sample in a study of T cell repertoires in cytomegalovirus infection. These receptors have no identified antigens. Each CDR3 protein gets one entry after TCRdb re-called the reads with MiXCR. The table has 45,000 to 55,000 distinct CDR3 sequences, nearly 20% seen once. The sample here was CD8+ T cells from cultured PBMCs, taken from culture after CMV antigen stimulation. These receptors came from a human donor in good health (CMV status not recorded). Some clones in this sample may be carry-over from other donors' samples.

This clonotype rates as medium-sized. This chain joins TRBV7-2 and TRBJ1-1, with a weak D call TRBD1 (5 bases). CDR1 and CDR2 from the germline V gene are SGHTA and FQGNSA. V was shortened by 5 bases and J by 8 bases, with 21 bases between the two germline ends. The CDR3 has 15 amino acids. This chain's CDR3 is CASSLSGAAFNEAFF. Here the CDR3 DNA reads TGTGCCAGCAGCCTGTCTGGGGCGGCGTTTAACGAAGCTTTCTTT.

This clonotype was seen at least ten times. V usage is TRBV7-2 and J usage is TRBJ2-6; 7 bases are shared with TRBD1. The CDR3 covers 15 residues. Trimming at V came to 6 bases and at J to 0 bases, leaving 2 bases not matched to a gene. CDR1 and CDR2 (germline): SGHTA, FQGNSA. CDR3 protein: CASSWDSSGANVLTF. The CDR3 coding sequence is TGTGCCAGCAGTTGGGACAGCTCTGGGGCCAACGTCCTGACTTTC.

This clonotype was detected a few times. V is TRBV3-1 and J is TRBJ2-2; 9 nucleotides agree with TRBD2. There are 16 residues in the CDR3. The V and J ends lost 0 bases and 5 bases, in that order; junction bases with no gene match: 4. Germline lookup yields CDR1 LGHDT and CDR2 YNNKEL (reference sequence). CDR3 sequence reads: CASSQEGSGSTGELFF. The CDR3 DNA reads as TGTGCCAGCAGCCAAGAGGGTAGCGGGAGTACCGGGGAGCTGTTTTTT.

Many counts were recorded for this clonotype. The chain has TRBV7-8 and TRBJ2-5; D call uncertain. The germline V gene has CDR1 SGHVS and CDR2 FQNEAQ. The CDR3 runs 15 residues. The V and J ends lost 8 bases and 1 base respectively, with 17 bases between them. DNA of the CDR3: TGTGCCAGCGGGATACAGTCGAAACCCCAAGAGACCCAGTACTTC. It yields the protein CASGIQSKPQETQYF.

This clonotype was counted ten times or more. The rearrangement uses TRBV5-4 and TRBJ1-4; 9 bases line up with TRBD1. CDR1 and CDR2 (germline): SGHNT, YYREEE (reference sequence). This CDR3 spans 18 amino acids. The trim removed 4 bases at V and 8 bases at J, leaving 18 bases unmatched. The CDR3 spells CASSPVLGQGEFLEKLFF. In DNA form, the CDR3 reads TGTGCCAGCAGCCCTGTTCTGGGACAGGGAGAATTCCTAGAAAAACTGTTTTTT. Together with reference TRBV5-4 and TRBJ1-4, the CDR3 gives the full variable domain: ETGVTQSPTHLIKTRGQQVTLRCSSQSGHNTVSWYQQALGQGPQFIFQYYREEENGRGNFPPRFSGLQFPNYSSELNVNALELDDSALYLCASSPVLGQGEFLEKLFFGSGTQLSVL.

As DNA, the CDR3 is TGTGCCAACAGAGGGCTAGGGGTTCGGGATACGCAGTATTTT. Translating gives CANRGLGVRDTQYF. The V call is TRBV2, the J call TRBJ2-3; D possibly matches TRBD1 or TRBD2 (5 bases each). Germline V gene data show CDR1 as SNHLY and CDR2 as FYNNEI. CDR3 size: 14 residues. The germline V and J ends were trimmed by 10 bases and 6 bases, with 20 bases remaining between them.

This clonotype was found many times. V and J are TRBV4-2 and TRBJ2-2; 8 bases agree with TRBD2. Germline V CDR1 and CDR2: LGHNA, YNFKEQ. The CDR3 runs to 17 residues. The V segment lost 0 bases and the J segment 0 bases; nucleotides outside the gene matches: 3. The CDR3 sequence is CASSQDYSGANTGELFF. The CDR3, as DNA: TGTGCCAGCAGCCAAGATTATAGCGGGGCGAACACCGGGGAGCTGTTTTTT.

The chain joins TRBV27 to TRBJ2-5; no clear D gene. V was pared by 2 bases and J by 2 bases, with 12 bases between. Germline V gene sequence: CDR1 MNHEY, CDR2 SMNVEV (reference sequence). There are 15 residues in the CDR3. In nucleotides, the CDR3 is TGTGCCAGCAGTTTAACGGCAGCCCTTCAAGAGACCCAGTACTTC. It codes for CASSLTAALQETQYF.

This clonotype has a count of ten or more. The chain carries TRBV7-2 and TRBJ1-1; D perhaps matches TRBD1 (5 bases). V was shortened by 3 bases and J by 0 bases, with 8 bases between the two germline ends. The germline gives CDR1 SGHTA, CDR2 FQGNSA. CDR3 length: 14 residues. The chain's CDR3 is CASSLARVNTEAFF. The DNA of the CDR3 is TGTGCCAGCAGCTTGGCCAGGGTGAACACTGAAGCTTTCTTT.

In its sample, this clonotype was seen a few times. This sequence joins TRBV30 and TRBJ1-1, with D maybe TRBD1 (6 bases). The CDR3 extends over 14 amino acids. V was pared by 4 bases and J by 2 bases, with 14 bases between. Germline CDR1 is GTSNPN and CDR2 is SVGIG (reference sequence). The CDR3 protein is CAWTLGGGNTEAFF. The CDR3 DNA is TGTGCCTGGACCCTAGGGGGGGGAAACACTGAAGCTTTCTTT.

This chain joins TRBV5-1 and TRBJ2-3; D unclear. The CDR3 extends over 15 amino acids. Trimming left V 0 bases short and J 2 bases short, with 10 bases between. In germline, CDR1 is SGHRS, CDR2 YFSETQ. CDR3 residues: CASSLGSALTDTQYF. In DNA form, the CDR3 reads TGCGCCAGCAGCTTGGGCAGCGCCCTCACAGATACGCAGTATTTT.

DNA of the CDR3: TGCGCCAGCAGTGAACTAGCGGGAAGTACCGGGGAGCTGTTTTTT. It specifies CASSELAGSTGELFF. The chain uses TRBV10-2 and TRBJ2-2, with 10 bases matching TRBD2. The germline gives CDR1 WSHSY, CDR2 SAAADI. The V segment lost 3 bases and the J segment 5 bases; nucleotides outside the gene matches: 3. CDR3 length equals 15 residues.

To note about this clonotype: Lacking the conserved final phenylalanine or tryptophan, this CDR3 likely reflects a read error. The chain couples TRBV4-1 to TRBJ2-1; TRBD2 aligns across 11 bases. This CDR3 comprises 20 residues. Germline CDR1 and CDR2: MGHRA and YSYEKL. Losses at the gene ends were 0 bases for V and 3 bases for J; bases not matched to a gene: 13. The CDR3: CASSQDVPTSGGLHYNEQFL. In DNA form, the CDR3 reads TGCGCCAGCAGCCAAGATGTCCCCACTAGCGGGGGACTACACTACAATGAGCAGTTCTTG.

This chain links TRBV19 with TRBJ2-2; perhaps TRBD2 as D (5 bases). The germline V and J ends were trimmed by 7 bases and 4 bases, with 10 bases remaining between them. This CDR3 region has 13 residues. Germline-derived CDR1 and CDR2 are LNHDA and SQIVND (reference sequence). This CDR3 is CASNNAGTGELFF. The DNA of the CDR3 is TGTGCCAGTAACAATGCGGGCACCGGGGAGCTGTTTTTT.

The chain has TRBV20-1 and TRBJ2-7; D is undetermined. The V gene lost 3 bases and the J gene lost 0 bases, with 12 bases spanning the gap. The CDR3 sequence is 14 residues long. The V gene's germline CDR1 is DFQATT and CDR2 SNEGSKA (reference sequence). DNA of the CDR3: TGCAGTGCTAGCCAAGCGCATTCCTCCTACGAGCAGTACTTC. Translation gives CSASQAHSSYEQYF.